Below, 12 T cell receptor beta chains from the same sample are listed, as sequenced in a study of blood T cell repertoires in COVID-19. The repertoire was sequenced with immunoSEQ multiplex PCR; TCRdb's copy has only in-frame clones and lacks some. The sample has more than 85,000 clones, around 85% seen once. Sequencing used peripheral blood. The source is a man aged 80 or over with acute or convalescent COVID-19.

The chain links TRBV28 to TRBJ1-2, with 11 bases aligning to TRBD1. The CDR3 spans 15 residues. Per germline, CDR1 MDHEN and CDR2 SYDVKM. V was pared by 5 bases and J by 8 bases, with 10 bases of the junction left unmatched. The CDR3 sequence is CASSTLRDRGTGYTF. The CDR3 DNA sequence: TGTGCCAGCAGTACTTTGCGGGACAGGGGGACGGGCTACACCTTC.

This sequence joins TRBV7-2 and TRBJ2-7; 7 nucleotides match TRBD2. CDR3 length equals 14 residues. CDR1 is SGHTA and CDR2 is FQGNSA in the germline V gene. Unmatched junction bases numbered 7, after V lost 4 bases and J lost 4 bases. The CDR3 bases are TGTGCCAGCAGCTGGGGGGGGAGCGGATACGAGCAGTACTTC. It codes for CASSWGGSGYEQYF. Combining the CDR3 with reference TRBV7-2 and TRBJ2-7 gives the whole variable domain GAGVSQSPSNKVTEKGKDVELRCDPISGHTALYWYRQSLGQGLEFLIYFQGNSAPDKSGLPSDRFSAERTGGSVSTLTIQRTQQEDSAVYLCASSWGGSGYEQYFGPGTRLTVT.

The chain carries TRBV29-1 and TRBJ1-5; the match to TRBD1 covers 9 bases. This CDR3 is 14 amino acids long. Germline V gene sequence: CDR1 SQVTM, CDR2 ANQGSEA. The J segment lost 1 base and the V segment lost 5 bases, leaving 3 bases of the junction unmatched. CDR3 sequence: CSVRQGGSNQPQHF. As DNA, the CDR3 is TGCAGCGTTCGACAGGGGGGGAGCAATCAGCCCCAGCATTTT. The variable domain in full, with the rest retrieved from reference TRBV29-1 and TRBJ1-5, is SAVISQKPSRDICQRGTSLTIQCQVDSQVTMMFWYRQQPGQSLTLIATANQGSEATYESGFVIDKFPISRPNLTFSTLTVSNMSPEDSSIYLCSVRQGGSNQPQHFGDGTRLSIL.

The gene calls are TRBV6-5 and TRBJ2-1, with D possibly being TRBD1 (5 bases). CDR3 length: 13 residues. Germline CDR1 reads MNHEY; CDR2 reads SVGAGI. Trimming pared 2 bases from V and 4 bases from J, leaving 6 bases between. CDR3 sequence: CASSYQGYNEQFF. Written as DNA, the CDR3 is TGTGCCAGCAGTTACCAGGGATACAATGAGCAGTTCTTC.

This clone was picked up one time. The chain links TRBV11-3 to TRBJ2-1, with 8 bases aligning to TRBD2. Germline CDR1 reads SGHNT; CDR2 reads YENEEA. The length of the CDR3 is 15 residues. V was clipped by 1 base and J by 7 bases; unmatched bases: 6. DNA for the CDR3: TGTGCCAGCAGCTTAGCGGGAGGGCTTGGGAATGAGCAGTTCTTC. Amino acids: CASSLAGGLGNEQFF.

The chain joins TRBV24-1 to TRBJ2-5, with 8 bases aligning to TRBD1. The V and J ends lost 3 bases and 1 base, in that order; junction bases with no gene match: 6. CDR3 length equals 16 residues. The V gene's germline CDR1 is KGHDR and CDR2 SFDVKD. In nucleotides, the CDR3 is TGTGCCACCAGTGATGACGGGACAGGTACCCAAGAGACCCAGTACTTC. Translation: CATSDDGTGTQETQYF.

J is TRBJ2-3 and V is TRBV5-6; 7 bases line up with TRBD2. The germline V gene encodes CDR1 SGHDT and CDR2 YYEEEE. J was trimmed by 5 bases and V by 4 bases; bases with no gene match: 7. The CDR3 is 14 amino acids. The CDR3 is CASSGGGAEDTQYF. In nucleotides, the CDR3 is TGTGCCAGCAGCGGGGGAGGGGCGGAAGATACGCAGTATTTT.

The chain is built from TRBV19 and TRBJ2-1; the match to TRBD2 covers 8 bases. Germline CDR1 is LNHDA and CDR2 is SQIVND (reference sequence). CDR3 length: 14 residues. The J segment lost 9 bases and the V segment lost 3 bases, leaving 7 bases of the junction unmatched. CDR3 region: CASSILSGTSEQFF. CDR3 bases: TGTGCCAGTAGTATCCTTAGCGGGACTAGTGAGCAGTTCTTC. The entire variable domain, with the rest obtained from reference TRBV19 and TRBJ2-1, is as follows: DGGITQSPKYLFRKEGQNVTLSCEQNLNHDAMYWYRQDPGQGLRLIYYSQIVNDFQKGDIAEGYSVSREKKESFPLTVTSAQKNPTAFYLCASSILSGTSEQFFGPGTRLTVL.

The chain has TRBV15 and TRBJ1-5; 7 bases line up with TRBD1. The V gene end was trimmed by 1 base and the J gene end by 5 bases; junction bases not matched to a gene: 8. This CDR3 contains 16 residues. Germline values: CDR1 LNHNV, CDR2 YYDKDF (reference sequence). Here the CDR3 DNA reads TGTGCCACCAGCAGAGGACAGGGTAGGGAACATCAGCCCCAGCATTTT. It encodes CATSRGQGREHQPQHF.

This chain connects TRBV27 to TRBJ2-3; 7 bases agree with TRBD1. Germline V gene lookup returns CDR1 MNHEY and CDR2 SMNVEV (reference sequence). This CDR3 comprises 16 residues. The ends lost 4 bases at V and 1 base at J; junction bases unmatched: 8. This CDR3 is CASSSAYQGGTDTQYF. The CDR3 nucleotides read TGTGCCAGCAGTTCAGCCTATCAGGGGGGCACAGATACGCAGTATTTT.

The V gene is TRBV6-2 or TRBV6-3, the J gene TRBJ2-7; 9 positions agree with TRBD2. From germline, CDR1 is MNHEY and CDR2 SVGEGT. The CDR3 sequence is 17 residues long. V trimming: 5 bases; J trimming: 0 bases; junction bases outside the gene matches: 11. CDR3 nucleotide sequence: TGTGCCAGCAGTGGCTACGCAGCGGGGGGCCTCTCCTACGAGCAGTACTTC. This sequence encodes CASSGYAAGGLSYEQYF.

This clone appeared once. This chain uses TRBV19 with TRBJ2-5; 8 bases agree with TRBD2. The germline V gene encodes CDR1 LNHDA and CDR2 SQIVND (reference sequence). The CDR3 length is 14 residues. V trimming: 5 bases; J trimming: 1 base; junction bases outside the gene matches: 3. The CDR3: CASSAREGQETQYF. In nucleotides, the CDR3 is TGTGCCAGTAGTGCCCGGGAGGGCCAAGAGACCCAGTACTTC.